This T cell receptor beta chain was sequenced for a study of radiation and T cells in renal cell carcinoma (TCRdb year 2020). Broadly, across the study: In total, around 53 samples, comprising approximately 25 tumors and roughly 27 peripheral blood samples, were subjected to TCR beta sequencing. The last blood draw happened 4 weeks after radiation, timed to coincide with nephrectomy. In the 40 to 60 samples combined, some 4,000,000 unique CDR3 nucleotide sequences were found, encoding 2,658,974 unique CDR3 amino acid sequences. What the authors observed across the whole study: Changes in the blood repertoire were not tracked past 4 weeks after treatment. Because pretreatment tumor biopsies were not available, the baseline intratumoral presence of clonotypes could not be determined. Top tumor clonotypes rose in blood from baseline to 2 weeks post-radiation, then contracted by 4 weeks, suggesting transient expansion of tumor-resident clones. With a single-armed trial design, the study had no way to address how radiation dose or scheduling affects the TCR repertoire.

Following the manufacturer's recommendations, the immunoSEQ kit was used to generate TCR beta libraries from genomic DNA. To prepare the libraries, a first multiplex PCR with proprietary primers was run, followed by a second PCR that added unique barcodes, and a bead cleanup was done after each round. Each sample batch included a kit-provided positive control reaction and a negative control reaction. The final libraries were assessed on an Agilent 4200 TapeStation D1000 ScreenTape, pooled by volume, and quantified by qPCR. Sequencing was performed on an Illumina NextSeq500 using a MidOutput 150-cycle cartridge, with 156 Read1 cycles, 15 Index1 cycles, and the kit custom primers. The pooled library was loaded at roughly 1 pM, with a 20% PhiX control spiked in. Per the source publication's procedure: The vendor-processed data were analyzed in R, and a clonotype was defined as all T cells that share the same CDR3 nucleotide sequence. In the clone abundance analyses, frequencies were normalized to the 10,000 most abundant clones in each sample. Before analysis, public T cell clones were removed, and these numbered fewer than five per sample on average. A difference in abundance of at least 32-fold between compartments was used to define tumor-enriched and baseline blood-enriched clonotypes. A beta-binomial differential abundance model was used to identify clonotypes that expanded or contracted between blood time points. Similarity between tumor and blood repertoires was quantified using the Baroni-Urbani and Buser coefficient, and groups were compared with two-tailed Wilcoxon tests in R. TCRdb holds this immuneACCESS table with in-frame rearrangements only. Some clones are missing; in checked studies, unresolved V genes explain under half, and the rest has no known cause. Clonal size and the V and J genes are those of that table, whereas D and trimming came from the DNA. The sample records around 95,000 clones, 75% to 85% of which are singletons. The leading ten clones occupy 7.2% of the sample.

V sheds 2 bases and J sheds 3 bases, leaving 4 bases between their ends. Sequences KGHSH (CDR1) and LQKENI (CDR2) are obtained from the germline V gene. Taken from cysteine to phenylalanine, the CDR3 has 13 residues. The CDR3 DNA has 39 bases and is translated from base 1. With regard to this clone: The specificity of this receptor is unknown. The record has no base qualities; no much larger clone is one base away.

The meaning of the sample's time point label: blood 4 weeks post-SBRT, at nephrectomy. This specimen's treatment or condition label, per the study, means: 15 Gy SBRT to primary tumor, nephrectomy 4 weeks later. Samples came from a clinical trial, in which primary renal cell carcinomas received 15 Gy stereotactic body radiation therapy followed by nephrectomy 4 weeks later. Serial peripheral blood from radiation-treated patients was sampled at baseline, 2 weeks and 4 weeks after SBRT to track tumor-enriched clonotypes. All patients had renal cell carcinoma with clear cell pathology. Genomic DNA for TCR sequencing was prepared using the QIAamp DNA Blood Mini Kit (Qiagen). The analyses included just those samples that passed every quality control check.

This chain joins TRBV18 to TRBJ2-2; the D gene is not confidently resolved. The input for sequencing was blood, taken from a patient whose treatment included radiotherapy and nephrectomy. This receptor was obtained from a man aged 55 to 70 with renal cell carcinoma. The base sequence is TGTGCCAGCTCACCATATGACACCGGGGAGCTGTTTTTT. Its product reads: CASSPYDTGELFF.